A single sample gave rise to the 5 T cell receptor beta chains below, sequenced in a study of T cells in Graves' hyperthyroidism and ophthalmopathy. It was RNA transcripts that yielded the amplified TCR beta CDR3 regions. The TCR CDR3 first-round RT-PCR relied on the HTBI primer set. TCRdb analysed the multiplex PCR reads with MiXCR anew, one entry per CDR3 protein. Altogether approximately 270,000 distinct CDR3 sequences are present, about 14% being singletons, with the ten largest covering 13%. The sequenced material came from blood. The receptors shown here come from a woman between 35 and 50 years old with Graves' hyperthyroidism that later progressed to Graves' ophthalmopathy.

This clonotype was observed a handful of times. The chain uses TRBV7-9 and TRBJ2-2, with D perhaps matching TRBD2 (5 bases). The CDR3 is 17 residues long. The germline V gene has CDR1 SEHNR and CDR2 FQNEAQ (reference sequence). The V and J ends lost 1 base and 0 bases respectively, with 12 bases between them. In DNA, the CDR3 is TGTGCCAGCAGCTTAGGGCCCGGGATGACGAACACCGGGGAGCTGTTTTTT. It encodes CASSLGPGMTNTGELFF.

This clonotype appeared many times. The CDR3 nucleotides read TGTGCCAGCAGCCGAGGGTTACCAGGGGGCTTTCAGCCCCAGCATTTT. This codes for CASSRGLPGGFQPQHF. The chain combines TRBV12-3 or TRBV12-4 with TRBJ1-5; 8 bases align to TRBD1. Losses at the gene ends were 6 bases for V and 6 bases for J; bases not matched to a gene: 13. CDR3 length: 16 amino acids.

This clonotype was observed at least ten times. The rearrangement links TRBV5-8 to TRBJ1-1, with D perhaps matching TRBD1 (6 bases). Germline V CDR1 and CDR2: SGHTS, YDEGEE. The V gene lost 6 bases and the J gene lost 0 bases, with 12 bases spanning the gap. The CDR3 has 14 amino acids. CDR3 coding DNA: TGTGCCAGCAAACCTGGACAGCTGAACACTGAAGCTTTCTTT. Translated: CASKPGQLNTEAFF.

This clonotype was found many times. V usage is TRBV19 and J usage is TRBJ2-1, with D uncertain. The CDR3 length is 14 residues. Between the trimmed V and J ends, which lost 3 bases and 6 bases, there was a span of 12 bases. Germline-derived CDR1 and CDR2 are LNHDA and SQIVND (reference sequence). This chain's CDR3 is CASSISNIGNEQFF. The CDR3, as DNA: TGTGCCAGTAGTATTTCCAACATTGGCAATGAGCAGTTCTTC.

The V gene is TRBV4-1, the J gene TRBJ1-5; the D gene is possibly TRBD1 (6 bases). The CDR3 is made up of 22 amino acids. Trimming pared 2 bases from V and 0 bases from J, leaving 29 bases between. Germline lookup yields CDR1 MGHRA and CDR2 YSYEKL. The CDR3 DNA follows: TGCGCCAGCAGCCAACTAAGATCTGGCGGGGGCCCATCAATATATAGCAATCAGCCCCAGCATTTT. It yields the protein CASSQLRSGGGPSIYSNQPQHF.